This T cell receptor (beta chain) is from a study of cytomegalovirus exposure and HLA in healthy donors. Study-wide points: Rare TCR sequences predominated, though certain public TCRs were found in many donors. Cytomegalovirus status was reportedly diagnosed by the classifier with high sensitivity and specificity. Subsequent analysis showed first-cohort TCR clusters tending to co-occur in 120 validation repertoires. Researchers reported that a few CMV-associated chains were confirmed in vitro as CMV antigen-specific.

Concerning this clone: Its antigen remains unknown.

Profiled with immunoSEQ multiplex PCR; TCRdb holds only in-frame clones, not every one. The sample lists a few hundred thousand clones, around 90% occurring once. The CDR3 loop spans 16 amino acids. V dropped 0 bases and J dropped 5; count of bases not matched to a gene: 7. Per the germline V gene, CDR1 is SGDLS and CDR2 is YYNGEE. The TCR sequence derives from a woman between 18 and 30 years old in good health and CMV-seronegative. Sequencing was performed on PBMCs. The chain uses TRBV9 and TRBJ2-5; 10 bases fit TRBD2. The CDR3, as DNA: TGTGCCAGCAGCGTAGTGAGCGGGGGGGCCTTCGAGACCCAGTACTTC. This encodes CASSVVSGGAFETQYF. Looking up the rest from reference TRBV9 and TRBJ2-5 gives the full variable domain: DSGVTQTPKHLITATGQRVTLRCSPRSGDLSVYWYQQSLDQGLQFLIQYYNGEERAKGNILERFSAQQFPDLHSELNLSSLELGDSALYFCASSVVSGGAFETQYFGPGTRLLVL.